This T cell receptor beta chain was documented in a study of T cell responses to AZD1222 COVID-19 vaccine (dated by TCRdb to the early 2020s). In terms of the full investigation: A total of 230 to 250 trial participants underwent TCR sequencing, of whom around 200 received two doses of AZD1222 and about 25 received two doses of the MenACWY control vaccine. Trial participants were enrolled by age into subgroups of 18-55, 56-69 and 70-plus years, and around 150, 28 and 57 TCR-sequenced participants, respectively, were included in these subgroups.

For this clone: Its antigen is currently not known. Base qualities are missing; no much larger clone stands one base away.

Results and caveats for the whole study, not just this receptor: CD4 TCRs associated with the vaccine covered the entire spike protein, and the dominant responses were in regions 160-218 and 743-854. Conclusions about previously exposed vaccinees are limited because only five to seven AZD1222 recipients were SARS-CoV-2 seropositive at baseline. Reportedly, close to half of the unique spike-specific TCRs recognized epitopes lying outside the regions that are mutated in the B.1.351 and B.1.1.7 variants. After two AZD1222 doses, both the breadth and the depth of spike-specific TCRs were significantly higher than at day 0 and than in MenACWY recipients. The 56-69-year group was small, and its depth increase did not reach significance, likely because of low power. No day 14 peak-response samples were available, so repertoires were characterized only after the peak T cell response. Participants were mostly white British, with more females than males. The authors suggested clonal diversity may have been underestimated.

CDR1 is given as SGDLS and CDR2 as YYNGEE, both from the germline V gene. CDR3 length: 15 amino acids, cysteine to phenylalanine. Only the CDR3 DNA is retained, 45 bases long and in frame from the first base. V trim: 5 bases; J trim: 8 bases; unmatched bases: 11. The CDR3 regions of human TCRbeta chains were subjected to immunosequencing. From the authors' description of their analysis: Repertoire TCRs were matched against a reference library of SARS-CoV-2-specific TCRs generated with the MIRA antigen-specificity platform. Breadth was defined as the fraction of unique TCRs that were SARS-CoV-2-associated, and depth was defined as the fraction of total T cells that were SARS-CoV-2-associated. Using the MIRA data, each spike-specific TCR was assigned both to the spike region to which the TCR was reactive and to a CD4 or CD8 class. Log10-transformed breadth and depth values were compared by one-way ANOVA with Sidak's multiple comparisons tests. The table comes from immuneACCESS by way of TCRdb, which keeps in-frame sequences with V and J called. Part of the clones is missing from these tables; in studies checked, under half for an unresolved V gene and the rest for unknown reasons. V and J calls and clone size follow that table, whereas D and trimming were derived from the DNA. The sample data list 150,000 to 200,000 clones, and around 90% of these were observed just once. The ten largest clones capture about 1.9% of the sample.

The time point label here, explained by the study, means: about 28 days (+/-7) after the second vaccine dose. AZD1222 recipients with second doses at about 4 weeks or about 12 weeks were pooled, because spike-specific TCR depth and breadth did not differ between schedules. The vaccinee samples were drawn from two UK trials, COV001 and COV002, one of which was a single-blind randomized controlled phase 2/3 trial testing AZD1222 (ChAdOx1 nCoV-19) in healthy adults. Trial participant PBMC samples were collected at day 0 and day 28 after the second dose for TCRbeta chain sequencing. The input for sequencing was peripheral blood, taken 28 days after the second AZD1222 dose. The clonotype comes from an adult who received the AZD1222 COVID-19 vaccine. This receptor chain uses TRBV9 and TRBJ1-4; 8 junctional bases match TRBD1. The DNA reads as follows: TGTGCCAGCAGTGAAGGACAGGGCCAAGGAGAAAAACTGTTTTTT. Protein translation: CASSEGQGQGEKLFF.